This is a list of T cell receptor beta chains from one sample in a study of blood T cell repertoires in COVID-19. TCRdb's copy holds only in-frame clones and misses some; the assay was immunoSEQ multiplex PCR. The data hold some 110,000 clones, with approximately 82% observed a single time. Sample: peripheral blood. The source is a man aged 65 to 85 with active or convalescent COVID-19. The CDR3 runs from the conserved cysteine through the conserved F or W. The D gene is left open where the match is weak. Clone size, where shown, is once, few, many, or a class for clones that have expanded.

j_call,clone_size,d_call,v_call,cdr3_nt,cdr3_aa
TRBJ2-7,few,TRBD1,TRBV27,TGTGCCAGCAGTTCTACGCCGGGACAGGCCTTATACGAGCAGTACTTC,CASSSTPGQALYEQYF
TRBJ1-4,.,.,TRBV30,TGTGCCTGGAGTGTACTCGAAAAACTGTTTTTT,CAWSVLEKLFF
TRBJ1-2,once,TRBD1,TRBV7-2,TGTGCCAGCAGCTTAGTGACAGGGGGAAACTATGGCTACACCTTC,CASSLVTGGNYGYTF
TRBJ2-6,.,.,TRBV19,TGTGCCAGTATGAGGGGGACGACCGCTGGGGCCAACGTCCTGACTTTC,CASMRGTTAGANVLTF
TRBJ2-7,.,.,TRBV9,TGTGCCAGCAGCCTAGGGACCCCCGTGGCGGGCGAGCAGTACTTC,CASSLGTPVAGEQYF
TRBJ2-7,.,TRBD1,TRBV12-3/TRBV12-4,TGTGCCAGCAACTTCGGACAGGGGGACGAGCAGTACTTC,CASNFGQGDEQYF
TRBJ2-7,few,.,TRBV12-2,TGTGCAAGTCGCTCGCGACTAGCGGAAGGGTACGAGCAGTACTTC,CASRSRLAEGYEQYF
TRBJ1-4,.,TRBD1,TRBV7-2,TGTGCCAGCAGCGCAGGGGGCTCGGATGAAAAACTGTTTTTT,CASSAGGSDEKLFF
TRBJ2-5,.,TRBD2,TRBV5-1,TGCGCCAGCAGCTTAGGGACTAGCCAACCGTACCAAGAGACCCAGTACTTC,CASSLGTSQPYQETQYF
TRBJ1-6,once,TRBD1,TRBV19,TGTGCCAGTAAAAAGGACAGGGAAAGTGATTCACCCCTCCACTTT,CASKKDRESDSPLHF
TRBJ1-6,.,.,TRBV2,TGTGCCAGCACTAAGACAGACGGGTATAATTCACCCCTCCACTTT,CASTKTDGYNSPLHF
TRBJ2-3,.,.,TRBV7-2,TGTGCCAGCACCCTAATCGGGTTCAGAGATACGCAGTATTTT,CASTLIGFRDTQYF
TRBJ2-1,.,.,TRBV7-2,TGTGCCAGCAGCTTTGGGGCTAGCTCCTACAATGAGCAGTTCTTC,CASSFGASSYNEQFF
TRBJ2-1,.,.,TRBV4-1,TGCGCCAGCAGCCCACAACCTCTCGGAGCGAGCTCCTACAATGAGCAGTTCTTC,CASSPQPLGASSYNEQFF
TRBJ1-6,.,TRBD1,TRBV6-6,TGTGCCAGCAGTTCCGGACAGGGTGGAAATTCACCCCTCCACTTT,CASSSGQGGNSPLHF
TRBJ2-5,.,.,TRBV11-2,TGTGCCAGCAGCTTAAGTTGGACAGCCCAAGAGACCCAGTACTTC,CASSLSWTAQETQYF
TRBJ1-1,.,.,TRBV18,TGTGCCAGCTCACCAGGCGAGACATTGAACACTGAAGCTTTCTTT,CASSPGETLNTEAFF
TRBJ1-1,.,.,TRBV7-9,TGTGCCAGCAGCTTAGACCATATGGGCGCTGAAGCTTTCTTT,CASSLDHMGAEAFF
TRBJ2-2,.,.,TRBV9,TGTGCCAGCAGCGACCGACAGAACACCGGGGAGCTGTTTTTT,CASSDRQNTGELFF
TRBJ1-2,.,TRBD1,TRBV19,TGTGCCAGTAGTACACAGGGGGCTCATGGCTACACCTTC,CASSTQGAHGYTF
TRBJ1-6,.,.,TRBV7-9,TGTGCCAGCAGCTTCGATCAGGACTCTCCCCTCCACTTT,CASSFDQDSPLHF
TRBJ1-1,.,TRBD1,TRBV5-6,TGTGCCAGCAGCTTCACGCAGGGGGCGCCCAGGAACACTGAAGCTTTCTTT,CASSFTQGAPRNTEAFF
TRBJ1-2,.,.,TRBV7-2,TGTGCCAGCAGCTCCCGGACAGAAGTTTCCTTC,CASSSRTEVSF
TRBJ2-3,once,TRBD2,TRBV4-1,TGCGCCAGCAGCCAAGATGTGGGGCTAGCGGGTAGCACAGATACGCAGTATTTT,CASSQDVGLAGSTDTQYF
TRBJ2-1,.,TRBD2,TRBV4-3,TGCGCCAGCAGCCAAGATGTGGGGGGGTTCTACAATGAGCAGTTCTTC,CASSQDVGGFYNEQFF
TRBJ1-2,.,TRBD1,TRBV10-3,TGTGCCATCAGGACGACAGGGGAAGGCCATGGCTACACCTTC,CAIRTTGEGHGYTF
TRBJ2-1,.,TRBD2,TRBV28,TGTGCCAGCAGTCGGACTAGCTCTGAGCAGTTCTTC,CASSRTSSEQFF
TRBJ1-6,few,.,TRBV6-5,TGTGCCAGCACCCTTCAGAGGGGGAAAAATTCACCCCTCCACTTT,CASTLQRGKNSPLHF
TRBJ1-2,.,TRBD1,TRBV18,TGTGCCAGCTCACCACCGGGGACCACAGGGGCTAAGATCTTC,CASSPPGTTGAKIF
TRBJ1-1,.,.,TRBV18,TGTGCCAGCCATACATCCGAGGGACTGGGAGGCACTGAAGCTTTCTTT,CASHTSEGLGGTEAFF
TRBJ1-1,.,.,TRBV5-1,TGCGCCAGCAGCTTAGGAGGGGACACTGAAGCTTTCTTT,CASSLGGDTEAFF
TRBJ2-7,.,.,TRBV18,TGTGCCAGCTCATTTACCCTTCCGACACTTAGCTCCTACGAGCAGTACTTC,CASSFTLPTLSSYEQYF
TRBJ2-1,.,TRBD2,TRBV6-1,TGTGCCAGCAGTGAACGACTAGCGCGGGCCTCCTACAATGAGCAGTTCTTC,CASSERLARASYNEQFF
TRBJ1-5,.,TRBD1,TRBV6-5,TGTGCCAGCAGGTCGACAGGGAGGCACCAGCCCCAGCATTTT,CASRSTGRHQPQHF
TRBJ1-2,.,TRBD1,TRBV19,TGTGCCAGTAGTACGCCCCTGGGACAGGGACGTGGCTACACCTTC,CASSTPLGQGRGYTF
TRBJ1-2,few,.,TRBV7-8,TGTGCCAGCAGCTTAGGAGTGCAAGACGGGTATGGCTACACCTTC,CASSLGVQDGYGYTF
TRBJ1-1,.,.,TRBV29-1,TGCAGCTCCCGGACAGAGAGGAACACTGAAGCTTTCTTT,CSSRTERNTEAFF
TRBJ1-6,once,TRBD1,TRBV6-2/TRBV6-3,TGTGCCAGCAGTTCACAGGGGGCGCTTTCACCCCTCCACTTT,CASSSQGALSPLHF
TRBJ2-2,.,TRBD2,TRBV18,TGTGCCAGCTCAGGAGCGGGAGGGCCCGTCACCGGGGAGCTGTTTTTT,CASSGAGGPVTGELFF
TRBJ1-2,.,TRBD1,TRBV6-5,TGTGCCAGCAGTTACCGAGGGGACAGGATCTATGGCTACACCTTC,CASSYRGDRIYGYTF